This T cell receptor (beta chain) comes out of a study of T cell changes during pregnancy in multiple sclerosis. This clone was seen more than once but under ten times. The assay was immunoSEQ multiplex PCR, and TCRdb's table has in-frame clones only and misses some. The sample shows tens of thousands of clones, around 92% of them seen only once. The sample comprised peripheral blood. The TCR sequence derives from a female donor with multiple sclerosis, enrolled in a pregnancy study.

CDR3 amino acids: CASSEDPQGWGQETQYF. CDR3 DNA: TGTGCCAGCAGTGAAGATCCCCAGGGGTGGGGCCAAGAGACCCAGTACTTC. The chain couples TRBV6-1 to TRBJ2-5, with D possibly being TRBD1 (6 bases). V lost 1 base and J 1 base, leaving 16 bases between the germline ends. In germline, CDR1 is MNHNS, CDR2 SASEGT. CDR3 length: 17 amino acids.